The 27 T cell receptor beta chains presented below share a single source sample, sequenced in a study of blood T cell repertoires in COVID-19. Profiled with immunoSEQ multiplex PCR; TCRdb holds only in-frame clones, not every one. Among 400,000 to 550,000 clones, around nine tenths were seen once, and the ten largest hold 4.3%. The specimen sequenced was peripheral blood. Receptor source: a woman aged 30 to 39 with acute or convalescent COVID-19.

The rearrangement joins TRBV9 to TRBJ2-5; 11 nucleotides align to TRBD2. The CDR3 length is 16 residues. Looked up from germline, CDR1 is SGDLS and CDR2 is YYNGEE. Trimming took 4 bases from V and 3 from J; bases not matched to a gene: 8. The CDR3 DNA reads TGTGCCAGCAGCCCACCTAGCGGGGGGACAGAAGAGACCCAGTACTTC. Residues: CASSPPSGGTEETQYF.

The chain recombines TRBV5-1 with TRBJ2-3; a weak D match, TRBD2 (6 bases). Trimming shortened V by 1 base and J by 8 bases, and 14 bases separated the two germline ends. The CDR3 contains 14 residues. CDR1 is SGHRS, CDR2 YFSETQ, per germline. Here the CDR3 DNA reads TGCGCCAGCAGCTTGAATCCCTCCGGGGGTACGCAGTATTTT. Its protein is CASSLNPSGGTQYF.

The gene calls are TRBV28 and TRBJ1-2, with D possibly being TRBD1 (5 bases). Per germline, CDR1 MDHEN and CDR2 SYDVKM. V lost 2 bases and J 4 bases, leaving 11 bases between the germline ends. The CDR3 has 14 residues. The DNA of the CDR3 is TGTGCCAGCAGTTTAAGGAGGGGAGTCTATGGCTACACCTTC. Residues: CASSLRRGVYGYTF.

The J gene is TRBJ2-7, the V gene TRBV2, with 10 bases fitting TRBD1. Germline CDR1 and CDR2: SNHLY and FYNNEI. The CDR3 has 15 amino acids. V shed 6 bases and J 2 bases; nucleotides not matched to a gene: 7. This chain's CDR3 is CASRGDRGVPYEQYF. In DNA form, the CDR3 reads TGTGCCAGCAGGGGGGACAGGGGAGTACCCTACGAGCAGTACTTC.

The chain has TRBV7-6 and TRBJ1-6; TRBD1 agrees at 10 bases. Germline values: CDR1 SGHVS, CDR2 FNYEAQ. The ends lost 4 bases at V and 10 bases at J; junction bases unmatched: 1. The CDR3 loop spans 13 amino acids. In DNA form, the CDR3 reads TGTGCCAGCAGCTGGACAGGGGGATCACCCCTCCACTTT. Translated: CASSWTGGSPLHF.

The DNA of the CDR3 is TGTGCCATCAGTCACCGGGACAGGGAAAATGAGCAGTTCTTC. It codes for CAISHRDRENEQFF. The rearrangement uses TRBV10-3 and TRBJ2-1; TRBD1 matches at 9 bases. Trimming cost V 5 bases and J 7 bases; bases outside gene matches: 6. CDR1 is ENHRY and CDR2 is SYGVKD in the germline V gene. CDR3 length: 14 residues.

The rearrangement links TRBV5-1 to TRBJ1-4; 7 positions match TRBD1. This CDR3 contains 14 residues. CDR1 is SGHRS and CDR2 is YFSETQ in the germline V gene. V lost 1 base and J lost 11; bases outside the gene matches: 8. CDR3 in DNA: TGCGCCAGCAGCTTGACAGGGGACATCGTGAAACTGTTTTTT. It yields the protein CASSLTGDIVKLFF.

This clone was counted a single time. V and J are TRBV5-5 and TRBJ2-1; 10 bases fit TRBD2. The V gene's germline CDR1 is SGHKS and CDR2 YYEKEE (reference sequence). This CDR3 has 15 amino acids. The trim removed 3 bases at V and 7 bases at J, leaving 7 bases unmatched. The CDR3 region is CASSSSGGARNEQFF. The CDR3 region has the DNA TGTGCCAGCAGCTCAAGCGGGGGGGCAAGAAATGAGCAGTTCTTC.

This CDR3 reads CASSSGRLRNTEAFF. CDR3 bases: TGTGCCAGCAGCTCTGGGAGGCTCAGGAACACTGAAGCTTTCTTT. The chain couples TRBV7-9 to TRBJ1-1; no firm D call. Germline CDR1 and CDR2: SEHNR and FQNEAQ (reference sequence). The CDR3 runs to 15 residues. Deletions cut 4 bases from V and 1 base from J, with 13 bases between.

This sequence joins TRBV24-1 and TRBJ1-4, with D perhaps TRBD1 (5 bases). CDR3 size: 16 residues. The V gene lost 4 bases and the J gene lost 4 bases, with 15 bases spanning the gap. Germline V gene lookup returns CDR1 KGHDR and CDR2 SFDVKD. The CDR3 loop is CATSDSTGAYNEKLFF. CDR3 DNA sequence: TGTGCCACCAGTGACTCCACAGGAGCTTATAATGAAAAACTGTTTTTT.

V is TRBV30 and J is TRBJ2-7; 8 nucleotides line up with TRBD2. Per germline, CDR1 GTSNPN and CDR2 SVGIG (reference sequence). V lost 2 bases, J lost 3 bases, and 9 bases stayed unmatched. CDR3 length: 15 residues. CDR3 protein: CAWSTGLGGDYEQYF. CDR3 sequence (DNA): TGTGCCTGGAGTACGGGCCTCGGGGGGGACTACGAGCAGTACTTC.

This sequence joins TRBV11-1 and TRBJ2-5; 7 bases are shared with TRBD1. CDR1 SGHAT and CDR2 FQDESV come from the germline V gene (reference sequence). This CDR3 is 12 amino acids long. The V segment lost 8 bases and the J segment 3 bases; nucleotides outside the gene matches: 3. The CDR3 reads CASGGQKETQYF. The CDR3 DNA follows: TGTGCCAGCGGGGGACAGAAAGAGACCCAGTACTTC. Looking up the rest from reference TRBV11-1 and TRBJ2-5 gives the full variable domain: EAEVAQSPRYKITEKSQAVAFWCDPISGHATLYWYRQILGQGPELLVQFQDESVVDDSQLPKDRFSAERLKGVDSTLKIQPAELGDSAMYLCASGGQKETQYFGPGTRLLVL.

The chain has TRBV28 and TRBJ2-7, with D tentatively TRBD2 (5 bases). The length of the CDR3 is 12 residues. The germline gives CDR1 MDHEN, CDR2 SYDVKM. Trimming shortened V by 11 bases and J by 4 bases, and 15 bases separated the two germline ends. CDR3 region: CAGGRTGYEQYF. The CDR3 nucleotides are TGTGCCGGAGGAAGGACGGGTTACGAGCAGTACTTC.

V gene TRBV11-1 combines with J gene TRBJ2-3; D not certain. Trimming cost V 1 base and J 5 bases, with 4 bases left between them. CDR1 and CDR2 from the germline V gene are SGHAT and FQDESV (reference sequence). CDR3 length: 12 amino acids. The CDR3: CASSLVQDTQYF. The CDR3, as DNA: TGTGCCAGCAGCTTAGTTCAAGATACGCAGTATTTT.

This clone was found once. The chain combines TRBV18 with TRBJ2-5; the match to TRBD1 covers 11 bases. With V trimmed by 4 bases and J by 4 bases, 5 bases remained unmatched. The CDR3 is made up of 15 amino acids. The germline gives CDR1 KGHSH, CDR2 LQKENI. Written as DNA, the CDR3 is TGTGCCAGCTCACACGGACAGGGGGCTTCAGAGACCCAGTACTTC. Its translation: CASSHGQGASETQYF.

V gene TRBV5-4 combines with J gene TRBJ1-1; D not certain. CDR3 size: 12 residues. Trimming shortened V by 4 bases and J by 6 bases, and 10 bases separated the two germline ends. The germline CDR1 and CDR2 sequences are SGHNT and YYREEE (reference sequence). CDR3 nucleotide sequence: TGTGCCAGCAGCCGGGGTGACCCTGAAGCTTTCTTT. This codes for CASSRGDPEAFF.

The chain combines TRBV28 with TRBJ1-2, with 10 bases matching TRBD1. Germline assignment: CDR1 MDHEN and CDR2 SYDVKM. CDR3 length equals 14 residues. With V trimmed by 6 bases and J by 4 bases, 5 bases remained unmatched. The CDR3: CASRGTGVIYGYTF. Written as DNA, the CDR3 is TGTGCCAGCAGAGGGACAGGGGTGATCTATGGCTACACCTTC.

This clone was seen just once. The chain is built from TRBV7-8 and TRBJ2-3, with D possibly matching TRBD2 (5 bases). V was trimmed by 1 base and J by 2 bases, leaving 13 bases between them. CDR3 length: 16 amino acids. Germline values: CDR1 SGHVS, CDR2 FQNEAQ. The CDR3 protein is CASSLVTGMDTDTQYF. Here the CDR3 DNA reads TGTGCCAGCAGCTTAGTCACGGGGATGGACACAGATACGCAGTATTTT.

This chain connects TRBV5-1 to TRBJ2-5; 12 bases agree with TRBD2. This CDR3 is built from 16 residues. V gave up 3 bases and J gave up 1 base; unmatched junction bases: 4. The germline V gene encodes CDR1 SGHRS and CDR2 YFSETQ. CDR3 sequence reads: CASSYGLAGIQETQYF. For the CDR3, the DNA is TGCGCCAGCAGCTATGGACTAGCGGGGATCCAAGAGACCCAGTACTTC.

This clone showed up just once. The rearrangement uses TRBV5-4 and TRBJ2-3; 7 bases align to TRBD2. The CDR3 is 15 amino acids. Germline-derived CDR1 and CDR2 are SGHNT and YYREEE (reference sequence). V shed 1 base and J 6 bases; nucleotides not matched to a gene: 8. The CDR3 sequence: CASSLTGGIPDTQYF. CDR3 coding DNA: TGTGCCAGCAGCTTGACGGGGGGAATCCCGGATACGCAGTATTTT.

This chain joins TRBV19 and TRBJ1-2; TRBD1 might be the D (5 bases). Trimming stripped 8 bases from V and 2 bases from J, with 15 bases between. Germline lookup yields CDR1 LNHDA and CDR2 SQIVND (reference sequence). The CDR3 spans 14 residues. The CDR3 protein is CASGAPDKNYGYTF. CDR3 bases: TGTGCCAGTGGGGCCCCCGACAAGAACTATGGCTACACCTTC.

This clone appeared a single time. The V and J genes are TRBV7-9 and TRBJ2-5; 7 bases align to TRBD2. Trimming at V came to 1 base and at J to 5 bases, leaving 1 base not matched to a gene. The germline V gene encodes CDR1 SEHNR and CDR2 FQNEAQ (reference sequence). CDR3 length equals 13 residues. CDR3 amino acids: CASSLGGGETQYF. The CDR3 nucleotides read TGTGCCAGCAGCTTAGGGGGAGGGGAGACCCAGTACTTC.

The gene calls are TRBV5-6 and TRBJ2-5; possible D gene TRBD2, 5 bases. In germline, CDR1 is SGHDT, CDR2 YYEEEE. Trimming removed 1 base from V and 1 base from J, with 8 bases in between. The CDR3 has 14 amino acids. The chain's CDR3 is CASSLFGLQETQYF. The CDR3 bases are TGTGCCAGCAGCTTGTTCGGACTCCAAGAGACCCAGTACTTC.

The chain joins TRBV24-1 to TRBJ2-7; no firm D call. The CDR3 runs to 15 residues. V was pared by 10 bases and J by 1 base, with 19 bases between. CDR1 KGHDR and CDR2 SFDVKD come from the germline V gene. CDR3 sequence: CATNERLERSYEQYF. The CDR3 DNA reads TGTGCCACTAATGAGCGCTTAGAAAGATCCTACGAGCAGTACTTC.

The chain couples TRBV5-4 to TRBJ1-4, with no clear D. The germline V gene has CDR1 SGHNT and CDR2 YYREEE (reference sequence). This CDR3 is built from 14 residues. Trimming removed 0 bases at V and 8 bases at J, with 11 bases between. Here the CDR3 reads CASSLGSGGEKLFF. The DNA of the CDR3 is TGTGCCAGCAGCTTGGGATCGGGAGGCGAAAAACTGTTTTTT.

This chain joins TRBV7-9 and TRBJ1-2, with D tentatively TRBD1 (6 bases). V lost 2 bases and J 7 bases, leaving 14 bases between the germline ends. The CDR3 spans 14 residues. CDR1 and CDR2 (germline): SEHNR, FQNEAQ (reference sequence). The CDR3 DNA sequence: TGTGCCAGCAGCTTACTGGTACAGGGCTCTGGCTACACCTTC. Its translation is CASSLLVQGSGYTF.

The V and J genes are TRBV9 and TRBJ1-4, with D hard to call. Trimming left V 4 bases short and J 8 bases short, with 24 bases between. Germline V gives CDR1 SGDLS, CDR2 YYNGEE. The CDR3 contains 17 residues. CDR3 coding DNA: TGTGCCAGCAGCCCCCGACCGTCGGGGTTCCTTATGGAAAAACTGTTTTTT. Its protein is CASSPRPSGFLMEKLFF. The complete variable domain, with remaining parts taken from reference TRBV9 and TRBJ1-4, reads DSGVTQTPKHLITATGQRVTLRCSPRSGDLSVYWYQQSLDQGLQFLIQYYNGEERAKGNILERFSAQQFPDLHSELNLSSLELGDSALYFCASSPRPSGFLMEKLFFGSGTQLSVL.